This T cell receptor (beta chain) was observed in a study of T cells after yellow fever vaccination. There are a few counts of this clonotype. MiXCR, run by TCRdb on the 5' RACE reads, gives a single entry per CDR3 protein. The repertoire consists of 300,000 or so distinct CDR3 sequences, with around 10% occurring once and the leading ten covering around 3.3%. V trimming: 3 bases; J trimming: 11 bases; junction bases outside the gene matches: 9. The V gene's germline CDR1 is MGHRA and CDR2 YSYEKL. The CDR3 consists of 16 residues. This clonotype was obtained from a man between 18 and 35 years old who received the YFV17D yellow fever vaccine. The material sequenced was CD4+ T cells sorted from PBMCs, taken 5 days after the yellow fever booster vaccination. The chain joins TRBV4-1 to TRBJ2-1; TRBD2 aligns across 14 bases. The CDR3 DNA reads TGCGCCAGCAGCCAGCCGACTAGCGGGGGGGGTGGTAAGCAGTTCTTC. As protein: CASSQPTSGGGGKQFF.